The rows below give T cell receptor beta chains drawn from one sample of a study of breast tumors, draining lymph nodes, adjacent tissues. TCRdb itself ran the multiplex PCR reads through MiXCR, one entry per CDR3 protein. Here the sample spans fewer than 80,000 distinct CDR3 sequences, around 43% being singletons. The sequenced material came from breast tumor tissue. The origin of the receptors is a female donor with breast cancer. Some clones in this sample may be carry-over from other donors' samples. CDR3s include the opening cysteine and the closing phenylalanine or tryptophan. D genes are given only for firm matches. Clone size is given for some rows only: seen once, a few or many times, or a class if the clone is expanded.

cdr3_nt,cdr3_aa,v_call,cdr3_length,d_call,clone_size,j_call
TGTGCCAGCAGTGAAGAGGGGGGATCGGAGACCCAGTACTTC,CASSEEGGSETQYF,TRBV2,14,NA,NA,TRBJ2-5
TGCAGCGTTGAAGTAGCGGGGGGCCGTGACCAAGAGACCCAGTACTTC,CSVEVAGGRDQETQYF,TRBV29-1,16,TRBD2,NA,TRBJ2-5
TGCAGCGTTGAATGGCGGGGGGGCACAGATACGCAGTATTTT,CSVEWRGGTDTQYF,TRBV29-1,14,TRBD2,many,TRBJ2-3
TGTGCCAGCAGTTTAATATTAGGGCAGGGGGCGTTAGCCGGGGAGCTGTTTTTT,CASSLILGQGALAGELFF,TRBV12-3/TRBV12-4,18,TRBD1,many,TRBJ2-2
TGTGCCACCAGCAGAGATCCCCTCCCTGAAGCTTTCTTT,CATSRDPLPEAFF,TRBV15,13,NA,few,TRBJ1-1
TGCAGCGTTGAACGAGACAGGGTATCGGGAGGCTACACCTTC,CSVERDRVSGGYTF,TRBV29-1,14,TRBD1,NA,TRBJ1-2
TGTGCCAGCAGCTCCCTGGACGGGACAGGGAACTATGGCTACACCTTC,CASSSLDGTGNYGYTF,TRBV7-9,16,TRBD1,NA,TRBJ1-2
TGTGCCACCAGTGACCTCAGAACGTTCCAGCCCCAGCATTTT,CATSDLRTFQPQHF,TRBV24-1,14,NA,NA,TRBJ1-5
TGCAGCGCTGGGACAGTAGCCTACGAGCAGTACTTC,CSAGTVAYEQYF,TRBV29-1,12,TRBD1,many,TRBJ2-7
TGTGCCAGCAGTTACTCCCTACAGTTCACAGATACGCAGTATTTT,CASSYSLQFTDTQYF,TRBV6-5,15,NA,many,TRBJ2-3
TGTGCCAGCAGTGTTGAAGGGGGCTTCCCAGATACGCAGTATTTT,CASSVEGGFPDTQYF,TRBV2,15,TRBD1,many,TRBJ2-3
TGTGCCAGCACCGGACAGGGGTTAACAGATACGCAGTATTTT,CASTGQGLTDTQYF,TRBV2,14,TRBD1,NA,TRBJ2-3
TGTGCCAGTAGTATTGTTATTCAGGGGACCGATGAGCAGTTCTTC,CASSIVIQGTDEQFF,TRBV19,15,NA,NA,TRBJ2-1
TGCAGCGTTGGCTCGCGGGCGAACACCGGGGAGCTGTTTTTT,CSVGSRANTGELFF,TRBV29-1,14,NA,many,TRBJ2-2
TGTGCCAGCAGCAATAACTATGGCTACACCTTC,CASSNNYGYTF,TRBV11-2,11,NA,many,TRBJ1-2
TGTGCCAGTAGTGGGCAGCAAGAGACCCAGTACTTC,CASSGQQETQYF,TRBV19,12,NA,many,TRBJ2-5